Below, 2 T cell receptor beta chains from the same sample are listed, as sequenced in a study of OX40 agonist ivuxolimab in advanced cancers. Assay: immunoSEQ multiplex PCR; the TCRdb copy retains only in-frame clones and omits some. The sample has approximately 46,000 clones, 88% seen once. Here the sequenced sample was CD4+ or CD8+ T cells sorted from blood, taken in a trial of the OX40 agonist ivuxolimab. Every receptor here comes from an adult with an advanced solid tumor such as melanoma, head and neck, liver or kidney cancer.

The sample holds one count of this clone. CDR3 in amino acids: CASSEGGFSNQPQHF. CDR3 nucleotides: TGTGCCAGCAGTGAGGGTGGCTTTAGCAATCAGCCCCAGCATTTT. The chain uses TRBV6-1 and TRBJ1-5; D call uncertain. The CDR3 extends over 15 amino acids. The V gene's germline CDR1 is MNHNS and CDR2 SASEGT. Deletions cut 3 bases from V and 0 bases from J, with 9 bases between.

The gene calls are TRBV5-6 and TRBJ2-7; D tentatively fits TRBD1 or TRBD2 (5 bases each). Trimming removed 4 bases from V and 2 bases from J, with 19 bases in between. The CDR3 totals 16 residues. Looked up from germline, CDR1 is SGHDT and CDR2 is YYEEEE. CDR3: CASSPASGTETYEQYV. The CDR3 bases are TGTGCCAGCAGCCCCGCCTCCGGGACGGAGACCTACGAGCAGTACGTC.